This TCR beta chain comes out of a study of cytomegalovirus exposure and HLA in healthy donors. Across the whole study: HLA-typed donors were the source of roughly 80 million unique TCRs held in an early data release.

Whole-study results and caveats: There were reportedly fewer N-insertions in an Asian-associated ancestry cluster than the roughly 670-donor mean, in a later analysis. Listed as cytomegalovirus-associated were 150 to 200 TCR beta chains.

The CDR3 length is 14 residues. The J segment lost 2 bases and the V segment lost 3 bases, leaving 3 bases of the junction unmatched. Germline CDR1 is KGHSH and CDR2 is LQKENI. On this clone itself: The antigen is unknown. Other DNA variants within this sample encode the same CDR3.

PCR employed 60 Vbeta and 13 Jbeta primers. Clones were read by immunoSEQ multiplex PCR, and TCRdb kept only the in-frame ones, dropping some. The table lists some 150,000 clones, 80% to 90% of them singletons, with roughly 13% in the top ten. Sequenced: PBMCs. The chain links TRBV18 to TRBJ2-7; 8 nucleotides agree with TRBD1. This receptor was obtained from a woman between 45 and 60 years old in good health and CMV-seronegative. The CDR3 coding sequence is TGTGCCAGCTCACCCGGACAGGGTGCCTACGAGCAGTACTTC. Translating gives CASSPGQGAYEQYF.